The clone carrying this T cell receptor beta chain came up a few times. This entry belongs to a study of blood T cell repertoires in COVID-19. Across the whole study: The study drew acute and convalescent COVID-19 samples from the United States, Italy and Spain. Nucleic acid was either cDNA or gDNA, and it came from T cells, B-cell-depleted T cells, or PBMCs.

Measured with immunoSEQ multiplex PCR; TCRdb has only the in-frame clones, and not every one. This table holds approximately 190,000 clones, roughly 80% found once. Sequences were obtained from peripheral blood. The sequence was obtained from a woman aged 40 to 50 with acute or convalescent COVID-19.

The CDR3 DNA follows: TGTGCCAGCAGCCCCCGACTGTACTCTGGAAACACCATATATTTT. Amino acid sequence: CASSPRLYSGNTIYF. The chain is built from TRBV7-8 and TRBJ1-3; D is undetermined. The length of the CDR3 is 15 residues. The germline V gene has CDR1 SGHVS and CDR2 FQNEAQ. Trimming took 5 bases from V and 0 from J, leaving 11 bases between them.